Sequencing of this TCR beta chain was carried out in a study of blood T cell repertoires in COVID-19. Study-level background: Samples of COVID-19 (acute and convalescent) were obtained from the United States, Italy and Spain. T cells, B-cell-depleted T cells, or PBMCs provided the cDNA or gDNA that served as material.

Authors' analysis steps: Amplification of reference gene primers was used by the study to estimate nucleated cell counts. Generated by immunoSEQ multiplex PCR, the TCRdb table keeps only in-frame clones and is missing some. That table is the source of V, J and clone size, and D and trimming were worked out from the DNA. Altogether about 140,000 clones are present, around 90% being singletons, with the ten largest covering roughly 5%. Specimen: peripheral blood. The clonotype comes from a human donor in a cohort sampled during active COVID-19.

DNA of the CDR3: TGTGCCAGCAGCACCGGGACAGACTATGGCTACACCTTC. Translated, it gives CASSTGTDYGYTF. The rearrangement joins TRBV3-1 (or the pseudogene TRBV3-2) to TRBJ1-2, with 7 bases matching TRBD1. Trimming removed 5 bases from V and 3 bases from J; junction bases left unmatched: 3. Germline CDR1 and CDR2: LGHDT and YNNKEL (reference sequence). This CDR3 is 13 amino acids long.